This is a list of T cell receptor beta chains from one sample in a study of cytomegalovirus exposure and HLA in healthy donors. The repertoire was sequenced with immunoSEQ multiplex PCR; TCRdb's copy has only in-frame clones and lacks some. The sample holds about 120,000 clones; about 70% are singletons and the top ten take approximately 1.9%. The material sequenced was PBMCs. The receptors were gathered from a human donor in good health. CDR3s include the opening cysteine and the closing phenylalanine or tryptophan. The D gene is left open where the match is weak.

cdr3_aa	j_call	d_call	v_call	cdr3_length
CASSLAGPNSNQPQHF	TRBJ1-5	.	TRBV5-1	16
CASSASSGRVNEQFF	TRBJ2-1	TRBD2	TRBV9	15
CAWSFPGTGPSGYTF	TRBJ1-2	TRBD1	TRBV30	15
CASSSNLGGGPKFF	TRBJ2-1	.	TRBV7-3	14
CASSQGRSGNTIYF	TRBJ1-3	.	TRBV7-3	14
CASSGGGGLTGELFF	TRBJ2-2	TRBD1	TRBV2	15
CASSGSGYTQYF	TRBJ2-3	.	TRBV9	12
CASTSWSGITGELFF	TRBJ2-2	.	TRBV11-2	15
CASSFRGGGANEQFF	TRBJ2-1	TRBD2	TRBV7-2	15
CASSVEGLAADTQYF	TRBJ2-3	TRBD2	TRBV9	15
CARSFDAGPEAFF	TRBJ1-1	.	TRBV7-5	13
CASSLGGTNYGYTF	TRBJ1-2	.	TRBV11-2	14
CASRKRDTDTQYF	TRBJ2-3	.	TRBV6-4	13
CASSFDSGSTDTQYF	TRBJ2-3	.	TRBV6-5	15
CASSQGQYSGANVLTF	TRBJ2-6	.	TRBV5-1	16
CASSRQGATGELFF	TRBJ2-2	TRBD1	TRBV27	14
CASSLTSGKERQFF	TRBJ2-1	TRBD2	TRBV5-4	14
CASSQDTGITYEQYF	TRBJ2-7	.	TRBV4-2	15
CATKRQARAYGYTF	TRBJ1-2	.	TRBV6-5	14
CASSLFGVTDTQYF	TRBJ2-3	.	TRBV27	14
CAWRVGLNTEAFF	TRBJ1-1	.	TRBV30	13
CASSLPGGELFF	TRBJ2-2	.	TRBV7-2	12